This TCR beta chain appears in the sequencing data of a study of blood T cell repertoires in COVID-19 (dated by TCRdb to 2020 to 2022). Describing the broader study: The collaborator samples originated in the United States, Italy and Spain and spanned the acute and convalescent phases of COVID-19. The prospective study material was composed of cDNA or gDNA derived from T cells, B-cell-depleted T cells, or PBMCs. Deeply sampled blood TCRbeta repertoires from subjects exposed to, actively infected with, or recovered from COVID-19 were included in the dataset. The repertoires were released in a freely available public database meant as a resource for research on the immune response to SARS-CoV-2. Samples came from the ongoing ImmuneRACE study (first 160 participants) plus 1,254 subjects from 6 global collaborators. Sample metadata almost always included a de-identified subject ID, COVID-19 status, age in years and sex. HLA class I and class II types, where available, came from metadata supplied by the sample provider rather than from assay-based typing. What the authors observed across the whole study: How much clinical and demographic metadata was included differed by source and by participant, and the metadata was provided uncurated.

The germline V gene (reference sequence) gives CDR1 as LGHDT and CDR2 as YNNKEL. From its cysteine to its phenylalanine, the CDR3 spans 14 amino acids. Only the CDR3 part of the read is kept: 42 bases, read in frame from the first base. V is trimmed back by 7 bases and J by 7 bases, and the junction contains 3 bases that no gene match accounts for. Enrolling through a virtual design, the prospective study's participants ranged in age from roughly 18 to 100 years and lived across approximately 25 United States geographic areas. To assign participants to cohorts, the prospective study relied on clinical history that participants themselves reported in a screening survey and a study questionnaire. For ImmuneRACE Cohort 3, a participant was defined as recovered based on two consecutive negative NP/OP PCR tests, clearance by a healthcare professional, or resolution of symptoms. In the prospective study, whole blood, serum and a nasopharyngeal or oropharyngeal swab were collected from each participant by mobile phlebotomists. Over a roughly 2-month period, participants in the prospective study had the option of providing additional blood draws and questionnaires. Prospective study blood samples were shipped either frozen or at room temperature before DNA extraction.

This clone appeared once. Which antigen it targets is not known. No base qualities exist here, and no much larger clone lies one base off it. The immunoSEQ Assay, a bias-controlled multiplex PCR, was used to amplify TCRbeta CDR3 regions from genomic DNA. As for the authors' bioinformatics: Within the assay, amplification of reference gene primers was used to estimate how many nucleated cells each sample contained. Sequence reads were collapsed and filtered to measure the absolute abundance of every unique TCRbeta CDR3 rearrangement. For each sample, productive Simpson clonality was calculated as the square root of Simpson's diversity index over productive rearrangements. This is the immuneACCESS table as TCRdb keeps it, with only in-frame sequences that have V and J called. A part of the clones is gone; compared with another copy, unresolved V genes explain less than half, and the rest is unexplained. That table gives V, J and clone size, and the DNA gave D and trimming. In this sample the table shows over 150,000 clones, 87% of which occur a single time. Of the sample, 2% to 2.5% falls within the top ten clones.

The sequenced sample was PBMCs or T cells enriched from blood (not recorded which). The receptor comes from a woman aged 25 to 45 who had recovered from COVID-19. The sequence links TRBV3-1 (or the pseudogene TRBV3-2) to TRBJ2-1, with 14 central nucleotides matching TRBD2. CDR3 loop: CASTGTSGSNEQFF. The nucleotide sequence is given as TGTGCCAGCACAGGGACTAGCGGGAGTAATGAGCAGTTCTTC.